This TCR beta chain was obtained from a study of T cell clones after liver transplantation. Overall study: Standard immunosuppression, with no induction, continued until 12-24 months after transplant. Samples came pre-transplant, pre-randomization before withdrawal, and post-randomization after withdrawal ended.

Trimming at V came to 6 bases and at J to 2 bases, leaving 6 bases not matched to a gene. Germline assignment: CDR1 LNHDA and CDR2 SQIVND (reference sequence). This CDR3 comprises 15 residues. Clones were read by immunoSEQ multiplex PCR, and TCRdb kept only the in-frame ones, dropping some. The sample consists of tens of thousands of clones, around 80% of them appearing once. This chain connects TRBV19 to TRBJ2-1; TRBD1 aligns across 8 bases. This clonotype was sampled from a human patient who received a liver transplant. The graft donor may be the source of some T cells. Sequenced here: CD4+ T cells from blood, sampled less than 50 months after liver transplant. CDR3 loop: CASRRGQVAYNEQFF. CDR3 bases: TGTGCCAGTAGGCGGGGACAGGTCGCCTACAATGAGCAGTTCTTC.